Shown below are 17 T cell receptor beta chains from a single sample sequenced in a study of neurological immune-mediated disorders. TCRdb passed the 5' RACE reads through MiXCR, listing each CDR3 protein once. The table lists some 87,000 distinct CDR3 sequences, approximately 13% of them singletons. Specified time point: longitudinal time-point 2. Sequenced material: PBMCs. Receptors originate from a female donor with HTLV-1-associated myelopathy (HAM/TSP).

This clonotype was recorded at least ten times. This chain connects TRBV5-1 to TRBJ2-5, with 11 positions matching TRBD1. Germline V gene sequence: CDR1 SGHRS, CDR2 YFSETQ. The junction had 6 bases not matched to a gene; V was cut back by 4 bases and J by 4 bases. The CDR3 extends over 15 amino acids. The CDR3 here is CASSGTGTGGETQYF. The CDR3 DNA follows: TGCGCCAGCAGCGGCACCGGGACAGGGGGAGAGACCCAGTACTTC.

This clonotype was detected ten times or more. V is TRBV11-2 and J is TRBJ2-5, with a possible D match to TRBD2 (5 bases). With 3 bases removed from V and 5 bases from J, the gap between germline ends came to 7 bases. The germline CDR1 and CDR2 sequences are SGHAT and FQNNGV. This CDR3 contains 12 residues. The CDR3 DNA is TGTGCCAGCAGCTTTACGGGGGAGACCCAGTACTTC. Translation: CASSFTGETQYF.

In its sample, this clonotype was seen a few times. This chain connects TRBV20-1 to TRBJ2-3, with 8 positions matching TRBD2. The CDR3 has 15 residues. The ends lost 6 bases at V and 3 bases at J; junction bases unmatched: 11. The germline V gene has CDR1 DFQATT and CDR2 SNEGSKA (reference sequence). The CDR3 here is CSALTGGAKTDTQYF. CDR3 bases: TGCAGTGCGTTGACCGGGGGGGCCAAGACAGATACGCAGTATTTT.

This clonotype was seen at least ten times. The genes are TRBV29-1 and TRBJ1-2; D is ambiguous. CDR1 is SQVTM and CDR2 is ANQGSEA in the germline V gene. Trimming shortened V by 4 bases and J by 11 bases, and 11 bases separated the two germline ends. The CDR3 is made up of 10 amino acids. The DNA of the CDR3 is TGCAGCGTTGTAACCGCTCGATACACCTTC. Translation gives CSVVTARYTF.

This clonotype was counted many times. The chain combines TRBV5-1 with TRBJ2-1; no definite D call. V lost 0 bases, J lost 5 bases, and 12 bases lay in between. The CDR3 totals 15 residues. Germline-derived CDR1 and CDR2 are SGHRS and YFSETQ. CDR3 coding DNA: TGCGCCAGCAGCTTGGCCAGTGTTCAAGACAATGAGCAGTTCTTC. As protein: CASSLASVQDNEQFF. Together with reference TRBV5-1 and TRBJ2-1, the CDR3 gives the full variable domain: KAGVTQTPRYLIKTRGQQVTLSCSPISGHRSVSWYQQTPGQGLQFLFEYFSETQRNKGNFPGRFSGRQFSNSRSEMNVSTLELGDSALYLCASSLASVQDNEQFFGPGTRLTVL.

This clonotype was observed at least ten times. This chain links TRBV20-1 with TRBJ2-2; D perhaps matches TRBD2 (5 bases). This CDR3 has 16 amino acids. Trimming removed 1 base at V and 5 bases at J, with 17 bases between. CDR1 DFQATT and CDR2 SNEGSKA come from the germline V gene (reference sequence). The CDR3 sequence is CSARGWTGVKTGELFF. The CDR3 coding sequence is TGCAGTGCTAGAGGGTGGACCGGGGTTAAGACCGGGGAGCTGTTTTTT.

The table lists this clonotype with many counts. V usage is TRBV2 and J usage is TRBJ1-4; 8 bases are shared with TRBD1. Per the germline V gene, CDR1 is SNHLY and CDR2 is FYNNEI. The V and J ends lost 5 bases and 2 bases, in that order; junction bases with no gene match: 4. The CDR3 is made up of 15 amino acids. CDR3 nucleotides: TGTGCCAGCAGTCGAAACAGGGGGACTAATGAAAAACTGTTTTTT. Its translation: CASSRNRGTNEKLFF.

This clonotype was observed many times. The V gene is TRBV29-1, the J gene TRBJ2-1; 9 bases line up with TRBD2. Trimming took 4 bases from V and 6 from J; bases not matched to a gene: 10. The CDR3 extends over 15 amino acids. The germline V gene encodes CDR1 SQVTM and CDR2 ANQGSEA. The CDR3 nucleotides read TGCAGCGTTGGGCCGGGCGGGGGGGGACGCAATGAGCAGTTCTTC. Amino acid sequence: CSVGPGGGGRNEQFF.

Many counts were recorded for this clonotype. The rearrangement uses TRBV25-1 and TRBJ1-3, with D possibly TRBD1 on 6 matching bases. CDR1 is MGHDK and CDR2 is SYGVNS in the germline V gene. V lost 5 bases and J lost 0, with 17 bases in between. The CDR3 totals 17 residues. The CDR3, as DNA: TGTGCCAGCAGTACCCGGGGGGGCACCAGCTCTGGAAACACCATATATTTT. This translates into CASSTRGGTSSGNTIYF.

This clonotype appeared a single time. At one of its ends the junction is not consistent with the germline gene, which may arise from a read error. This chain connects TRBV5-1 to TRBJ2-7; 9 positions match TRBD1. Germline CDR1 is SGHRS and CDR2 is YFSETQ. The CDR3 covers 14 residues. The CDR3 DNA sequence: TGCGACAGCAGCCTGGGACAGGGCTCCTACGAGCAGTACTTC. The encoded protein is CDSSLGQGSYEQYF. Full variable domain (missing parts from reference TRBV5-1 and TRBJ2-7): KAGVTQTPRYLIKTRGQQVTLSCSPISGHRSVSWYQQTPGQGLQFLFEYFSETQRNKGNFPGRFSGRQFSNSRSEMNVSTLELGDSALYLCDSSLGQGSYEQYFGPGTRLTVT.

This clonotype has at least ten counts. The rearrangement links TRBV9 to TRBJ1-4; 7 nucleotides align to TRBD1. The CDR3 totals 16 residues. CDR1 is SGDLS and CDR2 is YYNGEE in the germline V gene. V was pared by 4 bases and J by 7 bases, with 13 bases of the junction left unmatched. The CDR3 nucleotides read TGTGCCAGCAGCCTGGGACAGCCCAAAGAGGCTGAAAAACTGTTTTTT. Translation: CASSLGQPKEAEKLFF.

This clonotype appeared many times. The chain recombines TRBV20-1 with TRBJ1-2, with D possibly matching TRBD1 (5 bases). Trimming shortened V by 3 bases and J by 4 bases, and 12 bases separated the two germline ends. CDR1 and CDR2 from the germline V gene are DFQATT and SNEGSKA (reference sequence). The CDR3 sequence is 13 residues long. The CDR3 region is CSASELTGYGYTF. The CDR3 nucleotides read TGCAGTGCTAGCGAACTCACAGGCTATGGCTACACCTTC.

The table lists this clonotype with many counts. The chain uses TRBV6-5 and TRBJ1-2; D is unresolved. Germline values: CDR1 MNHEY, CDR2 SVGAGI. CDR3 size: 15 residues. The V end was cut by 8 bases, the J end by 1 base, with 17 bases between. As DNA, the CDR3 is TGTGCCAGCTGGGGTTCTGGGATGGTTAACTATGGCTACACCTTC. Encoded protein: CASWGSGMVNYGYTF.

This clonotype appeared many times. This chain links TRBV5-1 with TRBJ1-3; D gene ambiguous. This CDR3 is 14 amino acids long. Trimming shortened V by 0 bases and J by 1 base, and 5 bases separated the two germline ends. CDR1 is SGHRS and CDR2 is YFSETQ in the germline V gene. CDR3 nucleotides: TGCGCCAGCAGCTTGGGGAATTCTGGAAACACCATATATTTT. Amino acid sequence: CASSLGNSGNTIYF.

This rearrangement joins TRBV5-1 to TRBJ2-1, with D unresolved. Germline values: CDR1 SGHRS, CDR2 YFSETQ. The CDR3 consists of 14 residues. Trimming took off 4 bases at V and 9 bases at J, with 17 bases between the two ends. The CDR3 loop reads CASSILFGYGEQFF. As DNA, the CDR3 is TGCGCCAGCAGCATCCTCTTCGGGTACGGTGAGCAGTTCTTC.

This clonotype was detected many times. This chain links TRBV12-3 or TRBV12-4 with TRBJ2-2; TRBD1 aligns across 9 bases. CDR3 length equals 17 residues. Trimming removed 5 bases from V and 3 bases from J; junction bases left unmatched: 10. The CDR3 coding sequence is TGTGCCAGCAGTACCTACACAGGGGGCGGTGACACCGGGGAGCTGTTTTTT. Amino acid sequence: CASSTYTGGGDTGELFF.

This clonotype has only one observation. Given the absence of the conserved phenylalanine or tryptophan at the CDR3 end, a read error is likely. The V and J genes are TRBV29-1 and TRBJ2-7; D is unclear. The CDR3 runs 14 residues. The germline gives CDR1 SQVTM, CDR2 ANQGSEA. V was pared by 5 bases and J by 6 bases, with 20 bases between. The CDR3 spells CSVYDSTVTCEQYL. DNA of the CDR3: TGCAGCGTTTATGACTCAACGGTAACCTGCGAGCAGTACTTG.